These 21 T cell receptor beta chains came from one sample sequenced in a study of OX40 agonist ivuxolimab in advanced cancers. To prepare the library, the immunoSEQ multiplex PCR assay was applied. TCRdb limited this immuneACCESS table to in-frame rearrangements with V and J called. A share of clones is missing; checked studies link under half to unresolved V genes, and the rest is unexplained. The sample yields more than 85,000 clones; around 90% were counted once. Roughly 0.33% of the sample lies in the top ten. Sequences were derived from CD4+ or CD8+ T cells sorted from blood, sampled in a trial of the OX40 agonist ivuxolimab. The receptor set was obtained from an adult with an advanced solid tumor such as melanoma, head and neck, liver or kidney cancer.

V is TRBV5-1 and J is TRBJ2-1; D may be TRBD1 (6 bases). Germline V gene data show CDR1 as SGHRS and CDR2 as YFSETQ. The ends were cut back, 2 bases at V and 3 bases at J, with 9 bases in the middle. The CDR3 is 14 amino acids. The CDR3 region is CASSFRTDYNEQFF. The CDR3 coding sequence is TGCGCCAGCAGCTTTAGGACAGACTACAATGAGCAGTTCTTC.

This clone was seen just once. This rearrangement joins TRBV29-1 to TRBJ2-3; D unclear. The CDR3 runs 13 residues. V was shortened by 4 bases and J by 2 bases, with 10 bases between the two germline ends. Per germline, CDR1 SQVTM and CDR2 ANQGSEA. The CDR3 nucleotides read TGCAGCGTTGGCCGGGCACTCACAGATACGCAGTATTTT. This sequence encodes CSVGRALTDTQYF.

The V call is TRBV11-2, the J call TRBJ2-1, with TRBD2 identical over 8 bases. Trimming took 2 bases from V and 10 from J; bases not matched to a gene: 13. This CDR3 comprises 16 residues. Germline CDR1 and CDR2: SGHAT and FQNNGV. The CDR3 DNA follows: TGTGCCAGCAGCTTACCTCCGGGACTAGTGCAAGGGGAGCAGTTCTTC. Its protein is CASSLPPGLVQGEQFF.

The rearrangement joins TRBV2 to TRBJ1-1, with a possible D match to TRBD1 (6 bases). V was cut by 6 bases and J by 4 bases, with 18 bases left in between. The germline gives CDR1 SNHLY, CDR2 FYNNEI. This CDR3 region has 15 residues. The CDR3 DNA reads TGTGCCAGCAGCCCTCGAGGGAGGGGGAGCACTGAAGCTTTCTTT. Encoded protein: CASSPRGRGSTEAFF.

The V call is TRBV29-1, the J call TRBJ2-1; 7 bases align to TRBD2. This CDR3 spans 12 amino acids. The germline CDR1 and CDR2 sequences are SQVTM and ANQGSEA. The ends lost 4 bases at V and 6 bases at J; junction bases unmatched: 3. The CDR3 loop reads CSVVGGSNEQFF. CDR3 DNA: TGCAGCGTTGTCGGGGGGTCCAATGAGCAGTTCTTC.

The chain uses TRBV6-5 and TRBJ1-2; 7 bases line up with TRBD1. The CDR3 is 13 amino acids. The J segment lost 4 bases and the V segment lost 7 bases, leaving 6 bases of the junction unmatched. Germline V gene sequence: CDR1 MNHEY, CDR2 SVGAGI. CDR3 DNA: TGTGCCAGCACTCCAGCAGGGGGCTATGGCTACACCTTC. Translation gives CASTPAGGYGYTF.

The rearrangement uses TRBV7-3 and TRBJ2-3; 10 nucleotides align to TRBD2. V shed 1 base and J 5 bases; nucleotides not matched to a gene: 15. This CDR3 comprises 19 residues. Germline V gives CDR1 SGHTA, CDR2 FQGTGA. Here the CDR3 DNA reads TGTGCCAGCAGCTTAAACGGGCCTGGGCTAGCGGGAGAAATAGATACGCAGTATTTT. Translated: CASSLNGPGLAGEIDTQYF.

The chain recombines TRBV29-1 with TRBJ2-7; 8 bases are shared with TRBD1. The CDR3 length is 14 residues. Germline V lookup: CDR1 SQVTM, CDR2 ANQGSEA. Trimming cost V 0 bases and J 3 bases; bases outside gene matches: 4. The chain's CDR3 is CSVEDRGTGYEQYF. CDR3 coding DNA: TGCAGCGTTGAAGATCGTGGGACAGGCTACGAGCAGTACTTC.

This chain connects TRBV6-5 to TRBJ1-2, with a possible D match to TRBD1 (6 bases). The germline CDR1 and CDR2 sequences are MNHEY and SVGAGI. This CDR3 comprises 15 residues. V dropped 6 bases and J dropped 0 bases, with 14 bases sitting between them. The CDR3, as DNA: TGTGCCAGCAGCCGAGACAGGATGGCTAACTATGGCTACACCTTC. It is translated as CASSRDRMANYGYTF.

In this sample, this clone turned up once. V and J are TRBV29-1 and TRBJ2-5; D is tentatively TRBD1 or TRBD2 (6 bases each). The CDR3 loop spans 14 amino acids. Germline V gene lookup returns CDR1 SQVTM and CDR2 ANQGSEA. Trimming removed 4 bases at V and 1 base at J, with 13 bases between. As DNA, the CDR3 is TGCAGCGTTGTTAGGGGGACTCTCCAAGAGACCCAGTACTTC. Protein product: CSVVRGTLQETQYF. The full variable domain, its missing parts supplied by reference TRBV29-1 and TRBJ2-5, is SAVISQKPSRDICQRGTSLTIQCQVDSQVTMMFWYRQQPGQSLTLIATANQGSEATYESGFVIDKFPISRPNLTFSTLTVSNMSPEDSSIYLCSVVRGTLQETQYFGPGTRLLVL.

V and J are TRBV28 and TRBJ1-1; D gene uncertain. The germline gives CDR1 MDHEN, CDR2 SYDVKM. V lost 5 bases, J lost 4 bases, and 17 bases lay in between. The CDR3 consists of 15 residues. Here the CDR3 DNA reads TGTGCCAGCAGTCTGACGGGCGCCATTTCCACTGAAGCTTTCTTT. Translation gives CASSLTGAISTEAFF.

The CDR3 bases are TGTGCCAGCAGCCCAAACAGGGGGCGTAATTCACCCCTCCACTTT. Translating it yields CASSPNRGRNSPLHF. This chain joins TRBV7-2 and TRBJ1-6; 9 bases fit TRBD1. The CDR3 spans 15 residues. With V trimmed by 5 bases and J by 6 bases, 5 bases remained unmatched. From germline, CDR1 is SGHTA and CDR2 FQGNSA. The full variable domain, its missing parts supplied by reference TRBV7-2 and TRBJ1-6, is GAGVSQSPSNKVTEKGKDVELRCDPISGHTALYWYRQSLGQGLEFLIYFQGNSAPDKSGLPSDRFSAERTGGSVSTLTIQRTQQEDSAVYLCASSPNRGRNSPLHFGNGTRLTVT.

CDR3 nucleotides: TGTGCCAGCAGCTACACCCATAGCGGGAGACCCGACAATGAGCAGTTCTTC. As protein: CASSYTHSGRPDNEQFF. The chain employs TRBV7-8 and TRBJ2-1; 9 positions match TRBD2. This CDR3 has 17 amino acids. With 4 bases clipped from V and 5 bases from J, the junction kept 12 bases outside the gene matches. CDR1 and CDR2 (germline): SGHVS, FQNEAQ.

The rearrangement links TRBV11-2 to TRBJ2-7; the D gene is possibly TRBD2 (6 bases). V lost 8 bases to trimming and J lost 1 base, with 15 bases between them. This CDR3 contains 14 residues. Germline V gene lookup returns CDR1 SGHAT and CDR2 FQNNGV. This CDR3 is CASGRRADSYEQYF. The CDR3 bases are TGTGCCAGCGGGAGGAGAGCCGATTCCTACGAGCAGTACTTC.

This clone was counted a single time. The chain couples TRBV19 to TRBJ2-1; TRBD2 agrees at 9 bases. Germline CDR1 reads LNHDA; CDR2 reads SQIVND (reference sequence). There are 16 residues in the CDR3. Germline trimming cut 5 bases from V and 4 bases from J; bases unmatched to any gene: 9. Here the CDR3 reads CASSLGWTSAYNEQFF. CDR3 nucleotides: TGTGCCAGTAGTCTCGGCTGGACTAGCGCGTACAATGAGCAGTTCTTC.

The chain has TRBV6-1 and TRBJ2-7; D uncertain. Germline assignment: CDR1 MNHNS and CDR2 SASEGT. The CDR3 is 11 residues long. V lost 1 base, J lost 4 bases, and 2 bases lay in between. CDR3 sequence: CASSEGYEQYF. As DNA, the CDR3 is TGTGCCAGCAGTGAAGGGTACGAGCAGTACTTC.

The chain couples TRBV11-2 to TRBJ2-5; D perhaps matches TRBD2 (6 bases). V lost 2 bases and J 3 bases, leaving 10 bases between the germline ends. In germline, CDR1 is SGHAT, CDR2 FQNNGV. The length of the CDR3 is 14 residues. CDR3 in amino acids: CASSLRRDKETQYF. CDR3 nucleotides: TGTGCCAGCAGCTTAAGGCGGGATAAAGAGACCCAGTACTTC. Full variable domain (remainder filled in from reference TRBV11-2 and TRBJ2-5): EAGVAQSPRYKIIEKRQSVAFWCNPISGHATLYWYQQILGQGPKLLIQFQNNGVVDDSQLPKDRFSAERLKGVDSTLKIQPAKLEDSAVYLCASSLRRDKETQYFGPGTRLLVL.

This chain links TRBV5-5 with TRBJ2-5; TRBD1 aligns across 7 bases. The V gene's germline CDR1 is SGHKS and CDR2 YYEKEE (reference sequence). The CDR3 runs 15 residues. Trimming removed 2 bases from V and 1 base from J; junction bases left unmatched: 5. The CDR3 nucleotides are TGTGCCAGCAGCTTTCCTAGGACAGGCCAAGAGACCCAGTACTTC. Residues: CASSFPRTGQETQYF.

The chain carries TRBV7-2 and TRBJ2-3; D perhaps matches TRBD1 (5 bases). Trimming shortened V by 2 bases and J by 3 bases, and 18 bases separated the two germline ends. The germline V gene has CDR1 SGHTA and CDR2 FQGNSA. The CDR3 runs to 17 residues. This chain's CDR3 is CASSLFAREERTDTQYF. The CDR3 DNA sequence: TGTGCCAGCAGCTTATTCGCCAGGGAAGAACGAACAGATACGCAGTATTTT.

The rearrangement links TRBV7-9 to TRBJ2-3, with a weak D call TRBD2 (6 bases). This CDR3 comprises 16 residues. Germline V lookup: CDR1 SEHNR, CDR2 FQNEAQ (reference sequence). V lost 3 bases to trimming and J lost 6 bases, with 19 bases between them. The CDR3 loop is CASSFGTGYSGDTQYF. The CDR3 coding sequence is TGTGCCAGCAGCTTCGGAACGGGTTATAGCGGTGATACGCAGTATTTT. Based on the CDR3 plus reference TRBV7-9 and TRBJ2-3, the full variable domain is DTGVSQNPRHKITKRGQNVTFRCDPISEHNRLYWYRQTLGQGPEFLTYFQNEAQLEKSRLLSDRFSAERPKGSFSTLEIQRTEQGDSAMYLCASSFGTGYSGDTQYFGPGTRLTVL.

This clone is a singleton in its sample. The CDR3 DNA is TGTGCCAGCAGCTTAGTAGGACAGGGGGTTGCAGATACGCAGTATTTT. As protein: CASSLVGQGVADTQYF. J is TRBJ2-3 and V is TRBV11-2; 10 nucleotides match TRBD1. Losses at the gene ends were 1 base for V and 4 bases for J; bases not matched to a gene: 5. Germline CDR1 and CDR2: SGHAT and FQNNGV. This CDR3 region has 16 residues.